This T cell receptor beta chain was recorded in a study of cytomegalovirus exposure and HLA in healthy donors. PCR used 60 Vbeta primers and 13 Jbeta primers. Some clones are missing from TCRdb's copy, which holds only in-frame ones; the method was immunoSEQ multiplex PCR. The data show 130,000 to 150,000 clones, about 80% seen once. Details on this clone: Its antigen is not known.

Trimming took 1 base from V and 0 from J, leaving 12 bases between them. This CDR3 comprises 15 residues. Germline CDR1 reads GTSNPN; CDR2 reads SVGIG (reference sequence). Study findings and constraints: In an earlier analysis, in some 500 donors, most V segments appeared productive either ~87% or ~30% of the time.

This chain uses TRBV30 with TRBJ1-2, with D unclear. This sequence originates from a man between 25 and 39 years old in good health and CMV-seronegative. Sequencing used PBMCs. CDR3 residues: CAWSGPALANYGYTF. The CDR3 DNA sequence: TGTGCCTGGAGTGGCCCAGCACTAGCTAACTATGGCTACACCTTC.